Sequencing of this T cell receptor (beta chain) was carried out in a study of cytomegalovirus exposure and HLA in healthy donors. Judged by abundance, this clone is medium-sized. The target antigen is unknown. The PCR had 60 Vbeta and 13 Jbeta primers. The assay was immunoSEQ multiplex PCR, and TCRdb's table has in-frame clones only and misses some. The table lists around 100,000 clones, about 64% of them singletons. Study-level results: Analysis was carried out at a later point, and it linked a missense DCLRE1C variant to TCR beta V- and J-gene trimming. Compared with the approximately 700-donor mean, an Asian-associated ancestry cluster reportedly had fewer N-insertions, according to a later analysis. As was reported, the HLA-A and HLA-B alleles of most subjects were accurately predicted from TCR beta sequences.

Trimming took 5 bases from V and 4 from J, leaving 20 bases between them. The CDR3 contains 16 residues. Per germline, CDR1 LNHDA and CDR2 SQIVND (reference sequence). This TCR was sampled from a man aged 18 to 30 in good health and CMV-seropositive. The chain employs TRBV19 and TRBJ1-2; D gene uncertain. Input material: PBMCs. This chain's CDR3 is CASSEQTGFQGYGYTF. Here the CDR3 DNA reads TGTGCCAGTAGTGAGCAGACGGGGTTCCAAGGCTATGGCTACACCTTC.